This TCR beta chain was obtained from a study of Graves' ophthalmopathy and Graves' hyperthyroidism. Germline lookup yields CDR1 LGHNA and CDR2 YNFKEQ. V was trimmed by 1 base and J by 5 bases, leaving 11 bases between them. This CDR3 comprises 14 residues. Amplified material comprised TCR beta CDR3 regions derived from RNA transcripts. RT-PCR was first run with HTBI primers, then multiplex PCR in a second round. Each CDR3 protein gets one entry after TCRdb re-called the multiplex PCR reads with MiXCR. Here the sample spans some 750,000 distinct CDR3 sequences, 40% being singletons. What was sequenced was peripheral blood. The sequence came from an adult man with Graves' ophthalmopathy. The V call is TRBV4-2, the J call TRBJ2-5; no definite D call. CDR3 sequence reads: CASSQAAERETQYF. The CDR3 DNA follows: TGTGCCAGCAGCCAAGCGGCAGAAAGGGAGACCCAGTACTTC.